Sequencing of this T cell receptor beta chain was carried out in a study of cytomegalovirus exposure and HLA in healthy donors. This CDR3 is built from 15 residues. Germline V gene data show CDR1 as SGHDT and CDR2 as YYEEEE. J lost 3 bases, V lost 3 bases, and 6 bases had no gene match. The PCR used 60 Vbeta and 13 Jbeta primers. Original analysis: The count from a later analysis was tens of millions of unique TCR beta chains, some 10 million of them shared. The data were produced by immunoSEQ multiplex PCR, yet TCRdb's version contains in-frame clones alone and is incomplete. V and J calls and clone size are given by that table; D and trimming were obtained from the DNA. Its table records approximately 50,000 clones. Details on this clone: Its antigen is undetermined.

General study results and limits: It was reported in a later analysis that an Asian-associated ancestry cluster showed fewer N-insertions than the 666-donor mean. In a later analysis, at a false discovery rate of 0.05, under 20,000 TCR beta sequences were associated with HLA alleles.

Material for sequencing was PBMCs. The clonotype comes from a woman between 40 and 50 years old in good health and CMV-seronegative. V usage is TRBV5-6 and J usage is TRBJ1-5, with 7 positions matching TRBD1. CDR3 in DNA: TGTGCCAGCAGCTCGACAGGGTTTGCCAATCAGCCCCAGCATTTT. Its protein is CASSSTGFANQPQHF.